This T cell receptor (beta chain) was sequenced during a study of T cell changes during pregnancy in multiple sclerosis (dated by TCRdb to about 2019). At the level of the whole study: Changes in the T cell repertoire over the course of pregnancy were examined in this study in women with multiple sclerosis.

The library relied on the immunoSEQ multiplex PCR assay. TCRdb re-hosts the immuneACCESS table, in-frame sequences only. Its copies lack some clones; in the studies checked, an unresolved V gene accounts for under half of them, and the cause for the rest is not known. The sample table holds over 65,000 clones, of which roughly 94% were seen once. Jointly, the top ten make up about 0.6% of the sample. CDR3 length: 17 amino acids, cysteine to phenylalanine. CDR3 DNA is the only sequence kept; it has 51 bases, read in frame from the first base. CDR1 and CDR2, looked up from the germline V gene (reference sequence), are SGHNT and YYREEE. From V the trimming removes 6 bases and from J it removes 7 bases, while the gene matches leave 20 bases of the junction unaccounted for. This clone was counted once. Its specific antigen is unknown. No base quality information exists; no much larger clone differs at one position.

The sequence links TRBV5-4 to TRBJ1-2, with TRBD1 matching 8 junction bases. This sample comprised peripheral blood, obtained in the third trimester of pregnancy. The receptor was isolated from a female donor with multiple sclerosis, enrolled in a pregnancy study. The DNA reads TGTGCCAGCACCCGGACAGGGCCCGAAGCTCGGCTATTTGGCTACACCTTC. This codes for CASTRTGPEARLFGYTF.